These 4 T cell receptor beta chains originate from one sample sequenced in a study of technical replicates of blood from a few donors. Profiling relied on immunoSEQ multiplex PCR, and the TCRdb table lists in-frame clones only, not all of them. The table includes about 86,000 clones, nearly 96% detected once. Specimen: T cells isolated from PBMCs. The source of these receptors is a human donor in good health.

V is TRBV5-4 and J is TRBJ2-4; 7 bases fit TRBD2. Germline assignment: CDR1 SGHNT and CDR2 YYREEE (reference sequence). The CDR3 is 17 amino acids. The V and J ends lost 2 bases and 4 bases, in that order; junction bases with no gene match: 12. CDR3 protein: CASSFGWAGEGKNIQYF. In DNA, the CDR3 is TGTGCCAGCAGCTTCGGGTGGGCGGGAGAGGGAAAAAACATTCAGTACTTC.

CDR3 sequence (DNA): TGTGCCAGCAGCGTCATTGCCGGAGGCGGGGAGCTGTTTTTT. It translates to CASSVIAGGGELFF. The chain uses TRBV9 and TRBJ2-2, with D tentatively TRBD2 (5 bases). CDR1 and CDR2 from the germline V gene are SGDLS and YYNGEE. The CDR3 is 14 residues long. The V and J ends lost 2 bases and 7 bases respectively, with 12 bases between them. Using reference TRBV9 and TRBJ2-2 for the parts outside the CDR3, the full variable domain is DSGVTQTPKHLITATGQRVTLRCSPRSGDLSVYWYQQSLDQGLQFLIQYYNGEERAKGNILERFSAQQFPDLHSELNLSSLELGDSALYFCASSVIAGGGELFFGEGSRLTVL.

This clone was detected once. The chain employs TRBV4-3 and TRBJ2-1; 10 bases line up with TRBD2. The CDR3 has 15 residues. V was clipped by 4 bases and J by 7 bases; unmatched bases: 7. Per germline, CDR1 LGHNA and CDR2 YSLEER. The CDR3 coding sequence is TGCGCCAGCAGCCCAATAGCGGGAGGTGCTAATGAGCAGTTCTTC. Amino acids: CASSPIAGGANEQFF.

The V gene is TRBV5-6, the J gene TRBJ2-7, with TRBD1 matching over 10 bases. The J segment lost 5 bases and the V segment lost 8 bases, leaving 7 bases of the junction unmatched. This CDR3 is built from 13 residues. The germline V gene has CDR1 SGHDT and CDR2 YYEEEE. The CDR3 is CARRDRGPNEQYF. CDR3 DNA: TGTGCCAGAAGGGACAGGGGTCCGAACGAGCAGTACTTC. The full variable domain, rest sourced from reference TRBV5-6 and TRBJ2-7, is DAGVTQSPTHLIKTRGQQVTLRCSPKSGHDTVSWYQQALGQGPQFIFQYYEEEERQRGNFPDRFSGHQFPNYSSELNVNALLLGDSALYLCARRDRGPNEQYFGPGTRLTVT.